Each of the 22 T cell receptor beta chains below was sequenced from the same sample in a study of OX40 agonist ivuxolimab in advanced cancers. Here immunoSEQ multiplex PCR was the method, and the copy in TCRdb shows in-frame clones only, minus some. The sample holds 60,000 to 75,000 clones, 91% seen once. Sequencing was performed on CD4+ or CD8+ T cells sorted from blood, taken in a trial of the OX40 agonist ivuxolimab. These receptors originate from an adult with an advanced solid tumor such as melanoma, head and neck, liver or kidney cancer.

The chain couples TRBV6-1 to TRBJ2-7, with 11 bases matching TRBD1. Per germline, CDR1 MNHNS and CDR2 SASEGT. Germline trimming cut 4 bases from V and 3 bases from J; bases unmatched to any gene: 2. CDR3 length: 14 amino acids. The CDR3 DNA reads TGTGCCAGCAGTGGGGGGACAGGGGGCTACGAGCAGTACTTC. Translated: CASSGGTGGYEQYF.

In this sample, this clone turned up once. Other DNA sequences from this sample encode an identical CDR3 as well. The J gene is TRBJ1-2, the V gene TRBV25-1, with D unresolved. Germline values: CDR1 MGHDK, CDR2 SYGVNS. This CDR3 is 16 amino acids long. Trimming stripped 1 base from V and 0 bases from J, with 12 bases between. CDR3 nucleotides: TGTGCCAGCAGTGAATCCTCTCGCTTAGCTAACTATGGCTACACCTTC. Translation gives CASSESSRLANYGYTF.

This sequence joins TRBV10-3 and TRBJ2-3; 7 bases fit TRBD2. With 8 bases clipped from V and 1 base from J, the junction kept 15 bases outside the gene matches. Germline CDR1 ENHRY, CDR2 SYGVKD. The CDR3 extends over 17 amino acids. This CDR3 is CAIGPSASGTRTDTQYF. The DNA of the CDR3 is TGTGCCATCGGTCCATCTGCTAGCGGAACTCGCACAGATACGCAGTATTTT.

This sequence joins TRBV6-5 and TRBJ1-2; 7 bases are shared with TRBD1. CDR3 size: 15 residues. V was clipped by 3 bases and J by 5 bases; unmatched bases: 9. Germline CDR1 MNHEY, CDR2 SVGAGI. CDR3 coding DNA: TGTGCCAGCAGTTATACGGGGTCAGGGGGATATGGCTACACCTTC. Protein: CASSYTGSGGYGYTF.

On this clone itself: One end of the junction varies from germline; a read error may be responsible. J is TRBJ1-1 and V is TRBV9; 10 positions match TRBD1. The CDR3 is 14 residues long. Germline-derived CDR1 and CDR2 are SGDLS and YYNGEE. The CDR3 DNA follows: TGTGCCGGCAGGCCAGGACAGGGGGAGAATGAAGCTTTCTTT. Its protein product is CAGRPGQGENEAFF.

The gene calls are TRBV28 and TRBJ2-5; 14 bases match TRBD2. The CDR3 extends over 16 amino acids. Germline V CDR1 and CDR2: MDHEN, SYDVKM. V trimming: 5 bases; J trimming: 5 bases; junction bases outside the gene matches: 7. The CDR3 here is CASSPGLAGGGETQYF. DNA of the CDR3: TGTGCCAGCAGTCCTGGACTAGCGGGAGGCGGCGAGACCCAGTACTTC.

The DNA for the CDR3 is TGTGCCAGCGGGACCTACGAGCAGTACTTC. This encodes CASGTYEQYF. The rearrangement joins TRBV6-5 to TRBJ2-7; D is undetermined. The CDR3 contains 10 residues. Germline V CDR1 and CDR2: MNHEY, SVGAGI. Between the trimmed V and J ends, which lost 8 bases and 2 bases, there was a span of 4 bases.

This clone was picked up many times. J is TRBJ2-1 and V is TRBV5-4; perhaps TRBD1 as D (6 bases). There are 15 residues in the CDR3. V gave up 1 base and J gave up 3 bases, with 11 bases separating them. In germline, CDR1 is SGHNT, CDR2 YYREEE (reference sequence). The chain's CDR3 is CASSLPGVVYNEQFF. The CDR3, as DNA: TGTGCCAGCAGCTTGCCAGGGGTTGTCTACAATGAGCAGTTCTTC.

The chain is built from TRBV7-9 and TRBJ2-5; 7 bases match TRBD2. The CDR3 is made up of 18 amino acids. V was clipped by 2 bases and J by 4 bases; unmatched bases: 16. Germline values: CDR1 SEHNR, CDR2 FQNEAQ (reference sequence). CDR3 sequence: CASSLFGRAEVLRETQYF. In nucleotides, the CDR3 is TGTGCCAGCAGCTTATTTGGGAGGGCCGAGGTTTTGAGAGAGACCCAGTACTTC.

V is TRBV6-5 and J is TRBJ2-7; 8 bases line up with TRBD2. Germline values: CDR1 MNHEY, CDR2 SVGAGI. This CDR3 is 13 amino acids long. V gave up 7 bases and J gave up 6 bases; unmatched junction bases: 8. The CDR3 sequence is CASIQAGVGEQYF. The CDR3 DNA follows: TGTGCCAGCATTCAAGCGGGAGTGGGCGAGCAGTACTTC.

The chain employs TRBV6-5 and TRBJ1-1; D remains ambiguous. Germline V gives CDR1 MNHEY, CDR2 SVGAGI. The CDR3 covers 12 residues. The V end was cut by 0 bases, the J end by 4 bases, with 3 bases between. The CDR3 protein is CASSYSSTEAFF. For the CDR3, the DNA is TGTGCCAGCAGTTACTCATCCACTGAAGCTTTCTTT.

The J gene is TRBJ1-5, the V gene TRBV6-6; D is perhaps TRBD1 (5 bases). Trimming left V 0 bases short and J 7 bases short, with 13 bases between. Germline CDR1 MNHNY, CDR2 SVGAGI (reference sequence). The CDR3 runs to 15 residues. The CDR3 loop is CASSYSKRGEQPQHF. CDR3 nucleotide sequence: TGTGCCAGCAGTTACTCGAAAAGGGGCGAACAGCCCCAGCATTTT.

V usage is TRBV4-3 and J usage is TRBJ1-4; D remains unclear. V was cut by 0 bases and J by 0 bases, with 5 bases left in between. The germline V gene encodes CDR1 LGHNA and CDR2 YSLEER. The CDR3 runs 15 residues. CDR3 in amino acids: CASSQDRATNEKLFF. CDR3 DNA sequence: TGCGCCAGCAGCCAAGACCGGGCAACTAATGAAAAACTGTTTTTT.

The chain recombines TRBV4-1 with TRBJ2-1; 9 bases line up with TRBD2. The CDR3 spans 15 residues. V lost 4 bases to trimming and J lost 10 bases; unmatched junction nucleotides: 11. From germline, CDR1 is MGHRA and CDR2 YSYEKL. CDR3: CASSPSSGTLREQFF. The CDR3 DNA reads TGCGCCAGCAGCCCCTCTAGCGGGACCCTTAGGGAGCAGTTCTTC.

The V gene is TRBV13, the J gene TRBJ2-5; D gene unclear. Trimming removed 3 bases at V and 5 bases at J, with 10 bases between. CDR1 is PRHDT and CDR2 is FYEKMQ in the germline V gene (reference sequence). This CDR3 region has 13 residues. The CDR3 DNA sequence: TGTGCCAGCAGCTTGGGTTTCGGGGAGACCCAGTACTTC. Its translation: CASSLGFGETQYF.

This clone was seen only once. The CDR3 bases are TGCGCCAGCAGCCAAAAGGGGACTAGCGGCTTTTCCTACAATGAGCAGTTCTTC. The encoded protein is CASSQKGTSGFSYNEQFF. The V call is TRBV4-3, the J call TRBJ2-1; TRBD2 matches 11 bases. After removal of 2 bases from V and 1 base from J, the junction contained 7 bases not matched to a gene. Germline CDR1 LGHNA, CDR2 YSLEER. CDR3 size: 18 residues.

The rearrangement uses TRBV9 and TRBJ2-1; maybe TRBD1 (5 bases). Trimming shortened V by 5 bases and J by 2 bases, and 17 bases separated the two germline ends. Germline loops: CDR1 SGDLS, CDR2 YYNGEE. The CDR3 length is 16 residues. In DNA, the CDR3 is TGTGCCAGCAGTCTTGCCGACAGTGTTACCTACAATGAGCAGTTCTTC. This gives the protein CASSLADSVTYNEQFF.

V usage is TRBV2 and J usage is TRBJ2-7; 11 nucleotides agree with TRBD1. J was trimmed by 0 bases and V by 8 bases; bases with no gene match: 9. Looked up from germline, CDR1 is SNHLY and CDR2 is FYNNEI. This CDR3 has 16 residues. The CDR3 nucleotides are TGTGCCAGCCAGCGTAGGGACAGGGGGAGCTCCTACGAGCAGTACTTC. Amino acids: CASQRRDRGSSYEQYF.

V gene TRBV7-2 combines with J gene TRBJ1-5; TRBD1 might be the D (5 bases). Germline CDR1 reads SGHTA; CDR2 reads FQGNSA. The CDR3 has 13 amino acids. The V gene lost 3 bases and the J gene lost 3 bases, with 6 bases spanning the gap. CDR3 in amino acids: CASSLGVNQPQHF. The CDR3 DNA follows: TGTGCCAGCAGCTTGGGGGTCAATCAGCCCCAGCATTTT. The whole variable domain, remainder taken from reference TRBV7-2 and TRBJ1-5, is GAGVSQSPSNKVTEKGKDVELRCDPISGHTALYWYRQSLGQGLEFLIYFQGNSAPDKSGLPSDRFSAERTGGSVSTLTIQRTQQEDSAVYLCASSLGVNQPQHFGDGTRLSIL.

The V call is TRBV4-3, the J call TRBJ2-7; 10 bases are a match to TRBD1. This CDR3 is 16 amino acids long. V lost 4 bases and J lost 4; bases outside the gene matches: 10. Germline CDR1 is LGHNA and CDR2 is YSLEER. The CDR3 loop reads CASSPSSSDRGYEQYF. CDR3 DNA: TGCGCCAGCAGCCCATCTTCGTCGGACAGGGGGTACGAGCAGTACTTC.

The table lists this clone with a count of one. The gene calls are TRBV6-5 and TRBJ2-1; 7 positions agree with TRBD2. The CDR3 runs 16 residues. Germline trimming cut 0 bases from V and 0 bases from J; bases unmatched to any gene: 2. CDR1 and CDR2 (germline): MNHEY, SVGAGI. The CDR3 sequence: CASSYSWTSSYNEQFF. CDR3 bases: TGTGCCAGCAGTTACTCTTGGACTAGCTCCTACAATGAGCAGTTCTTC.

V and J are TRBV4-2 and TRBJ1-4, with a tentative D call TRBD1 (5 bases). V lost 2 bases and J lost 11, with 12 bases in between. Germline V gene sequence: CDR1 LGHNA, CDR2 YNFKEQ. This CDR3 has 13 amino acids. The CDR3 is CASSQSTEGKLFF. In nucleotides, the CDR3 is TGTGCCAGCAGCCAATCGACAGAGGGCAAACTGTTTTTT.